Presented here are 4 T cell receptor beta chains from one specimen sequenced in a study of Tregs in tolerant kidney transplant recipients. Their target antigens are unknown. Assay: immunoSEQ multiplex PCR; the TCRdb copy retains only in-frame clones and omits some. The sample includes approximately 19,000 clones, roughly 65% of them seen just once. The source material was Tregs from blood cultured with allogeneic cells. Every receptor here comes from a human donor in good health.

This chain uses TRBV6-6 with TRBJ2-1; no reliable D call. Trimming took off 5 bases at V and 6 bases at J, with 8 bases between the two ends. There are 12 residues in the CDR3. Germline values: CDR1 MNHNY, CDR2 SVGAGI (reference sequence). CDR3 sequence reads: CASSTFFNEQFF. DNA of the CDR3: TGTGCCAGCAGTACATTTTTCAATGAGCAGTTCTTC.

The genes are TRBV18 and TRBJ1-2, with TRBD1 as a possible D gene (6 bases). Germline lookup yields CDR1 KGHSH and CDR2 LQKENI. This CDR3 contains 16 residues. Between the trimmed V and J ends, which lost 3 bases and 8 bases, there was a span of 22 bases. CDR3 sequence: CASSPVSRGAPRGYTF. The CDR3 nucleotides read TGTGCCAGCTCACCGGTCTCCAGGGGAGCACCTCGGGGCTACACCTTC. The entire variable domain, with the rest obtained from reference TRBV18 and TRBJ1-2, is as follows: NAGVMQNPRHLVRRRGQEARLRCSPMKGHSHVYWYRQLPEEGLKFMVYLQKENIIDESGMPKERFSAEFPKEGPSILRIQQVVRGDSAAYFCASSPVSRGAPRGYTFGSGTRLTVV.

The J gene is TRBJ1-3, the V gene TRBV18; possibly TRBD1 for D (6 bases). This CDR3 contains 15 residues. V lost 4 bases to trimming and J lost 0 bases, with 10 bases between them. CDR1 and CDR2 from the germline V gene are KGHSH and LQKENI. This CDR3 is CASSRTGFSGNTIYF. The DNA of the CDR3 is TGTGCCAGCTCACGAACAGGGTTCTCTGGAAACACCATATATTTT.

The chain uses TRBV4-3 and TRBJ2-6; D is ambiguous. CDR1 and CDR2 (germline): LGHNA, YSLEER. V lost 5 bases and J lost 5, with 22 bases in between. CDR3 length: 18 amino acids. CDR3 sequence reads: CASSSGEGRKSRANVLTF. For the CDR3, the DNA is TGCGCCAGCAGCTCAGGAGAAGGACGTAAAAGTCGGGCCAACGTCCTGACTTTC.